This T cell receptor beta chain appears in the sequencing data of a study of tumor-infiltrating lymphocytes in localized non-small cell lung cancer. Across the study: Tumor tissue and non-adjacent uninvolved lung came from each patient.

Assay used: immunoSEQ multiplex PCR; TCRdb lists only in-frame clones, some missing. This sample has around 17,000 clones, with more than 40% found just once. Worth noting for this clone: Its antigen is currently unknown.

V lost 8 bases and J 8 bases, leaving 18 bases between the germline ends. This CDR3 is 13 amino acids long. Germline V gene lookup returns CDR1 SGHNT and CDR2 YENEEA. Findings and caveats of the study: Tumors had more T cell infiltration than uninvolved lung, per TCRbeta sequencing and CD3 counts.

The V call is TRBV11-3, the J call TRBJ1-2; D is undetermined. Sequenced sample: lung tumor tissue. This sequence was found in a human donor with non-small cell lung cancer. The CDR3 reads CASFLPLLGGYTF. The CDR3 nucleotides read TGTGCCAGCTTCCTCCCCTTACTAGGGGGCTACACCTTC.